This TCR beta chain was retrieved from a study of a mutant IDH1 vaccine in newly diagnosed glioma. Study results and limitations: Detectable vaccine-induced immune responses arose in about 93% of patients.

Only in-frame clones appear in the TCRdb table, and some are missing; sequencing was by immunoSEQ multiplex PCR. The sample gives about 31,000 clones, around 84% of which show up once; roughly 14% is in the top ten. A note on this clone: What it binds is unknown.

Specified time point: week 35, safety follow-up. Doses of 300 ug of mutant IDH1 20-mer peptide were given with topical imiquimod. Each of the donors came in with new WHO grade 3 or 4 astrocytomas that were IDH1-mutant and ATRX-lost. This CDR3 contains 11 residues. Germline loops: CDR1 KGHSH, CDR2 LQKENI. The V gene lost 6 bases and the J gene lost 2 bases, with 4 bases spanning the gap. The sample was PBMCs, taken from a glioma patient whose treatment included an IDH1 peptide vaccine. The chain combines TRBV18 with TRBJ1-2; D is uncertain. The sequence was obtained from a young man with glioma. This chain's CDR3 is CASSPNYGYTF. CDR3 nucleotides: TGTGCCAGCTCGCCCAACTATGGCTACACCTTC.